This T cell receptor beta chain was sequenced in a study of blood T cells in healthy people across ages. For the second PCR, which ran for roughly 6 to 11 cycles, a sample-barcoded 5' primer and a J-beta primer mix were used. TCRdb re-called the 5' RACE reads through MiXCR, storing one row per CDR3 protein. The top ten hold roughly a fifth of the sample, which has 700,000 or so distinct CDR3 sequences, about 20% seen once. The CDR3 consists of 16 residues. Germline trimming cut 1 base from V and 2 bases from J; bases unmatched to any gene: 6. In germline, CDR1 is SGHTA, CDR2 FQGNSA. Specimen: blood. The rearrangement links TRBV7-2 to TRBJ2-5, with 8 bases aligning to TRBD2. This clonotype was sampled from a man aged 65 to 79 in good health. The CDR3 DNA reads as TGTGCCAGCAGCTTAGGGATAGCGGGGCCTCAAGAGACCCAGTACTTC. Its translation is CASSLGIAGPQETQYF. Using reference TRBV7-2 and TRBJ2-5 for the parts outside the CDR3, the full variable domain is GAGVSQSPSNKVTEKGKDVELRCDPISGHTALYWYRQSLGQGLEFLIYFQGNSAPDKSGLPSDRFSAERTGGSVSTLTIQRTQQEDSAVYLCASSLGIAGPQETQYFGPGTRLLVL.